These 25 T cell receptor beta chains came from one sample sequenced in a study of human T cells and chemical hapten exposure. Time point: pre-sensitization, week 0. Treatment: therapeutic diphenylcyclopropenone sensitization with weekly scalp DPC. TCRdb processed the RACE reads anew with MiXCR; each CDR3 protein has one entry. Here the sample spans roughly 380,000 distinct CDR3 sequences, approximately 5.1% being singletons. Sequencing used whole blood, obtained in connection with sensitization to the hapten diphenylcyclopropenone (DPC). The source of these receptors is a woman aged 50 to 60 with alopecia areata. Some clones in this sample may be carry-over from other donors' samples.

The chain carries TRBV11-2 and TRBJ2-7; maybe TRBD2 (5 bases). The CDR3 contains 15 residues. CDR1 and CDR2 from the germline V gene are SGHAT and FQNNGV. Trimming removed 0 bases at V and 3 bases at J, with 12 bases between. The DNA of the CDR3 is TGTGCCAGCAGCTTAGATTCTGGAGGTTACTACGAGCAGTACTTC. It is translated as CASSLDSGGYYEQYF.

The table lists this clonotype with a few counts. This sequence joins TRBV20-1 and TRBJ2-7; D is perhaps TRBD1 or TRBD2 (5 bases each). The CDR3 contains 14 residues. V was clipped by 1 base and J by 5 bases, with 15 bases between them. CDR1 and CDR2 (germline): DFQATT, SNEGSKA (reference sequence). The CDR3 DNA reads TGCAGTGCTAGAGGGGTGACAGAGGAGGACGAGCAGTACTTC. Translation gives CSARGVTEEDEQYF.

This clonotype has a count of ten or more. The CDR3 coding sequence is TGTGCCAGCAGCCAGGAGGGACAGGGGCAAGATACGCAGTATTTT. Protein sequence: CASSQEGQGQDTQYF. The V call is TRBV5-6, the J call TRBJ2-3, with 10 bases matching TRBD1. This CDR3 has 15 residues. V lost 4 bases and J lost 5; bases outside the gene matches: 7. From germline, CDR1 is SGHDT and CDR2 YYEEEE.

This clonotype was seen only a few times. This rearrangement joins TRBV20-1 to TRBJ1-1; D is unresolved. This CDR3 is built from 14 residues. Trimming removed 2 bases at V and 1 base at J, with 11 bases between. Germline CDR1 and CDR2: DFQATT and SNEGSKA (reference sequence). The CDR3 reads CSARNLRGNTEAFF. The CDR3 nucleotides are TGCAGTGCTAGAAACTTGCGGGGGAACACTGAAGCTTTCTTT.

This clonotype was recorded many times. The J gene is TRBJ2-2, the V gene TRBV28; 7 nucleotides agree with TRBD1. Unmatched junction bases numbered 1, after V lost 3 bases and J lost 6 bases. This CDR3 region has 13 residues. Germline values: CDR1 MDHEN, CDR2 SYDVKM. CDR3 coding DNA: TGTGCCAGCAGTTTGGGACAGTCCGGGGAGCTGTTTTTT. Residues: CASSLGQSGELFF.

This clonotype was seen repeatedly, ten times or more. The V call is TRBV7-9, the J call TRBJ1-1, with unresolved D. V shed 5 bases and J shed 8 bases, with 15 bases lying between them. CDR1 and CDR2 (germline): SEHNR, FQNEAQ (reference sequence). This CDR3 region has 13 residues. CDR3 nucleotides: TGTGCCAGCAGCCCTAGGGTGGAGGGAGAAGCTTTCTTT. Amino acids: CASSPRVEGEAFF.

This clonotype has at least ten counts. V usage is TRBV20-1 and J usage is TRBJ1-2; D gene uncertain. CDR3 length equals 15 residues. Trimming stripped 3 bases from V and 1 base from J, with 15 bases between. Germline V gene sequence: CDR1 DFQATT, CDR2 SNEGSKA (reference sequence). CDR3 protein: CSARERGLDNYGYTF. CDR3 nucleotides: TGCAGTGCTAGGGAGAGAGGGTTGGATAACTATGGCTACACCTTC.

This clonotype was counted ten times or more. The chain is built from TRBV4-2 and TRBJ1-5, with TRBD1 as a possible D gene (5 bases). The CDR3 is 16 amino acids. Germline V CDR1 and CDR2: LGHNA, YNFKEQ. The V and J ends lost 4 bases and 0 bases respectively, with 13 bases between them. DNA for the CDR3: TGTGCCAGCAGCCGGTACGGGACGGATAGCAATCAGCCCCAGCATTTT. It specifies CASSRYGTDSNQPQHF.

This clonotype was counted at least ten times. DNA for the CDR3: TGTGCCAGCAGTTACCCCGCCGGGACAATGGCTTTCTTT. Encoded protein: CASSYPAGTMAFF. The chain is built from TRBV6-2 or TRBV6-3 and TRBJ1-1; the D gene is possibly TRBD1 (6 bases). V was shortened by 2 bases and J by 11 bases, with 15 bases between the two germline ends. The CDR3 extends over 13 amino acids. CDR1 is MNHEY, CDR2 SVGEGT, per germline.

This clonotype came up many times. The J gene is TRBJ2-3, the V gene TRBV6-2 or TRBV6-3; 10 positions match TRBD2. Germline V lookup: CDR1 MNHEY, CDR2 SVGEGT. V lost 5 bases, J lost 6 bases, and 8 bases stayed unmatched. CDR3 length: 15 residues. The CDR3 is CASSRTSGIRDTQYF. In DNA form, the CDR3 reads TGTGCCAGCAGTCGGACTAGCGGCATCCGGGATACGCAGTATTTT.

Worth noting for this clonotype: One end of the junction does not line up with germline, which may come from a read error. DNA for the CDR3: TGTGCCAGCACCCGCCGGGGGGAGGAGACCCAGCACTTC. It yields the protein CASTRRGEETQHF. This sequence joins TRBV28 and TRBJ2-5; 7 bases are a match to TRBD2. This CDR3 has 13 amino acids. In germline, CDR1 is MDHEN, CDR2 SYDVKM.

The chain joins TRBV23-1 to TRBJ2-5; 7 bases are a match to TRBD2. TRBV23-1 is sorted into the ORF group, with uncertain function. J lost 4 bases, V lost 0 bases, and 5 bases had no gene match. The CDR3 has 15 residues. CDR3 loop: CASSQSATSRETQYF. CDR3 nucleotide sequence: TGCGCCAGCAGTCAATCGGCGACTAGCAGAGAGACCCAGTACTTC.

The table lists this clonotype with many counts. The chain combines TRBV5-1 with TRBJ1-6; the D gene is possibly TRBD1 (6 bases). CDR1 is SGHRS, CDR2 YFSETQ, per germline. The V gene lost 3 bases and the J gene lost 8 bases, with 9 bases spanning the gap. This CDR3 contains 13 residues. CDR3 DNA: TGCGCCAGCAGCTCTAGGACAGATTCACCCCTCCACTTT. Translation gives CASSSRTDSPLHF.

This sequence joins TRBV12-3 or TRBV12-4 and TRBJ1-5; D unresolved. The CDR3 is made up of 13 amino acids. The ends were cut back, 6 bases at V and 7 bases at J, with 13 bases in the middle. The CDR3 reads CASSPAFDQPQHF. CDR3 bases: TGTGCCAGCAGCCCAGCATTTGACCAGCCCCAGCATTTT.

This clonotype was observed a few times. This chain joins TRBV29-1 and TRBJ2-1; D not resolved. Germline values: CDR1 SQVTM, CDR2 ANQGSEA. Between the trimmed V and J ends, which lost 4 bases and 4 bases, there was a span of 5 bases. The CDR3 is 11 residues long. CDR3 coding DNA: TGCAGCGTTGTAGAATACAATGAGCAGTTCTTC. This gives the protein CSVVEYNEQFF.

Many counts were recorded for this clonotype. V gene TRBV21-1 combines with J gene TRBJ2-3. TRBV21-1 constitutes a pseudogene. This CDR3 region has 10 residues. CDR3 nucleotides: TGTGCCAGCAACCGAGATACGCAGTATTTT. Its protein product is CASNRDTQYF.

This clonotype came up a few times. The chain couples TRBV10-3 to TRBJ2-3; TRBD2 agrees at 7 bases. The V gene end was trimmed by 7 bases and the J gene end by 4 bases; junction bases not matched to a gene: 11. CDR1 is ENHRY and CDR2 is SYGVKD in the germline V gene. The length of the CDR3 is 15 residues. The CDR3 sequence is CAIKFAGGSPDTQYF. The CDR3 DNA sequence: TGTGCCATCAAATTCGCGGGCGGGAGCCCAGATACGCAGTATTTT.

This clonotype was seen ten or more times. V is TRBV12-3 or TRBV12-4 and J is TRBJ1-1; D not resolved. This CDR3 is built from 10 residues. With 4 bases removed from V and 5 bases from J, the gap between germline ends came to 2 bases. The CDR3 loop reads CASSWTEAFF. The CDR3 DNA reads TGTGCCAGCAGTTGGACTGAAGCTTTCTTT.

This clonotype was observed many times. This rearrangement joins TRBV20-1 to TRBJ2-7; 10 bases agree with TRBD2. Germline lookup yields CDR1 DFQATT and CDR2 SNEGSKA (reference sequence). The junction had 12 bases not matched to a gene; V was cut back by 5 bases and J by 5 bases. The CDR3 totals 15 residues. The CDR3 here is CSASGLSGRRDEQYF. The CDR3 bases are TGCAGTGCTTCAGGCCTTAGCGGGAGGAGGGACGAGCAGTACTTC.

This clonotype was seen at least ten times. The rearrangement joins TRBV4-1 to TRBJ1-5; D is possibly TRBD1 (5 bases). Trimming took 4 bases from V and 5 from J, leaving 12 bases between them. Per germline, CDR1 MGHRA and CDR2 YSYEKL. The CDR3 covers 14 residues. The CDR3: CASSLQGGYQPQHF. CDR3 nucleotide sequence: TGCGCCAGCAGCCTCCAGGGAGGATATCAGCCCCAGCATTTT.

This clonotype showed up just a few times. This chain connects TRBV5-1 to TRBJ2-3; D is possibly TRBD2 (6 bases). Trimming removed 2 bases at V and 3 bases at J, with 16 bases between. The CDR3 contains 16 residues. The germline V gene encodes CDR1 SGHRS and CDR2 YFSETQ. For the CDR3, the DNA is TGCGCCAGCAGCTTATACGGGACTGCAGGGACAGATACGCAGTATTTT. Protein product: CASSLYGTAGTDTQYF.

This clonotype was detected ten times or more. J is TRBJ2-7 and V is TRBV20-1; D unresolved. CDR3 length equals 14 residues. V lost 0 bases and J 0 bases, leaving 9 bases between the germline ends. Germline-derived CDR1 and CDR2 are DFQATT and SNEGSKA (reference sequence). The CDR3 loop is CSARDPLSSYEQYF. CDR3 DNA: TGCAGTGCTAGAGATCCGCTGAGCTCCTACGAGCAGTACTTC.

The V and J genes are TRBV11-3 and TRBJ2-2, with 9 positions matching TRBD2. Germline V gene sequence: CDR1 SGHNT, CDR2 YENEEA. This CDR3 is 16 amino acids long. V lost 1 base and J lost 4; bases outside the gene matches: 4. The CDR3 loop reads CASSLGGLAFTGELFF. The CDR3 region has the DNA TGTGCCAGCAGCTTAGGAGGACTAGCGTTCACCGGGGAGCTGTTTTTT. The full variable domain, its missing parts supplied by reference TRBV11-3 and TRBJ2-2, is EAGVVQSPRYKIIEKKQPVAFWCNPISGHNTLYWYLQNLGQGPELLIRYENEEAVDDSQLPKDRFSAERLKGVDSTLKIQPAELGDSAVYLCASSLGGLAFTGELFFGEGSRLTVL.

In this sample, this clonotype turned up a few times. V is TRBV6-5 and J is TRBJ1-4; maybe TRBD1 (5 bases). The length of the CDR3 is 13 residues. Trimming left V 8 bases short and J 7 bases short, with 14 bases between. Germline V gene sequence: CDR1 MNHEY, CDR2 SVGAGI. The CDR3: CASGSGNREKLFF. The CDR3 DNA reads as TGTGCCAGCGGGTCAGGGAACCGTGAAAAACTGTTTTTT.

This chain uses TRBV7-2 with TRBJ2-2, with D perhaps matching TRBD2 (5 bases). V was trimmed by 7 bases and J by 7 bases, leaving 13 bases between them. The CDR3 sequence is 13 residues long. Germline V gives CDR1 SGHTA, CDR2 FQGNSA. The CDR3 nucleotides read TGTGCCAGCACGCTTAGGGAGAGCGGGGAGCTGTTTTTT. It encodes CASTLRESGELFF.